The subject of this entry is one T cell receptor beta chain. This specimen comes from a study of blood T cell repertoires in COVID-19. As for the study in general: Researchers got acute and convalescent COVID-19 samples from the United States, Italy and Spain. The cDNA or gDNA used as material had been derived from T cells, B-cell-depleted T cells, or PBMCs.

Authors' methods: Reference gene primers were amplified, and this amplification served to estimate nucleated cell counts. The assay was immunoSEQ multiplex PCR, and TCRdb's table has in-frame clones only and misses some. From that table come the V and J calls and clone size; the DNA was used to work out D and trimming. The data hold 70,000 or so clones, with approximately 83% observed a single time. The germline CDR1 and CDR2 sequences are SNHLY and FYNNEI. V lost 4 bases, J lost 3 bases, and 6 bases stayed unmatched. The CDR3 length is 15 residues. This sequence joins TRBV2 and TRBJ1-5; 7 bases align to TRBD1. The receptor's source is a man aged 80 or over with active or convalescent COVID-19. Sequenced material: peripheral blood. The CDR3 coding sequence is TGTGCCAGCAGTGGCGACAGGGTTGACAATCAGCCCCAGCATTTT. It codes for CASSGDRVDNQPQHF.